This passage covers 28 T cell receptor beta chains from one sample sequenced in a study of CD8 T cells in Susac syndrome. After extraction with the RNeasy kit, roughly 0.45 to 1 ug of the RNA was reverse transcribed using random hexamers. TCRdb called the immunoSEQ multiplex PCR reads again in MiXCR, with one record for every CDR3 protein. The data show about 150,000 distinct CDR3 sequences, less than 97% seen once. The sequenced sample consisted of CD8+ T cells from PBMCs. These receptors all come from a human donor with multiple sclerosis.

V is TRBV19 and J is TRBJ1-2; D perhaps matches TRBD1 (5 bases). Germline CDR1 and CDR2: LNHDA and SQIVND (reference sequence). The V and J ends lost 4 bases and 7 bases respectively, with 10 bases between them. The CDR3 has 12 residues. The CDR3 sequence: CASSNGAGGYTF. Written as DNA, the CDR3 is TGTGCCAGTAGTAACGGGGCCGGTGGCTACACCTTC.

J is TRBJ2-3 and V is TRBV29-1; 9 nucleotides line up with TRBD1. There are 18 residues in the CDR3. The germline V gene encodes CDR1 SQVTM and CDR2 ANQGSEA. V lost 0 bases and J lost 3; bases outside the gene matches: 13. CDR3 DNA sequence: TGCAGCGTTGAAGATAGGGTCTTTGACAGGGGGGGAACAGATACGCAGTATTTT. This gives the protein CSVEDRVFDRGGTDTQYF.

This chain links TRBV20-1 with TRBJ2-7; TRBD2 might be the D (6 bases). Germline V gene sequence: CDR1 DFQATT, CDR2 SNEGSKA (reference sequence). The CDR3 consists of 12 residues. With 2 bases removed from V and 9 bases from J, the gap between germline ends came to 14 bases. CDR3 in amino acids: CSARLGGDGQYF. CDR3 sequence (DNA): TGCAGTGCTAGACTGGGGGGTGACGGGCAGTACTTC.

The CDR3 coding sequence is TGCAGTGCTAGAGATCCGGCAGGAGTATACCAAGAGACCCAGTACTTC. Amino acids: CSARDPAGVYQETQYF. The chain links TRBV20-1 to TRBJ2-5; D remains ambiguous. Per germline, CDR1 DFQATT and CDR2 SNEGSKA (reference sequence). The CDR3 has 16 residues. The V end lost 0 bases, the J end lost 0 bases, and 14 bases lay between the germline ends.

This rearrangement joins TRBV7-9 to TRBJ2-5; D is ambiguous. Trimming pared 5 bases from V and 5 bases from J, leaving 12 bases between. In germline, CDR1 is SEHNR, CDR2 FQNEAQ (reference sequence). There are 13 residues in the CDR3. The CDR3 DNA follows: TGTGCCAGCAGCCCCCCCCGGACGGAGACCCAGTACTTC. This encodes CASSPPRTETQYF.

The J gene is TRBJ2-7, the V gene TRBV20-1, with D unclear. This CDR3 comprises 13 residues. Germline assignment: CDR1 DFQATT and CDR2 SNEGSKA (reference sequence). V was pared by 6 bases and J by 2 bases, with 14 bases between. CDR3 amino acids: CSAQNGETYEQYV. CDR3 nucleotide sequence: TGCAGTGCCCAGAACGGTGAGACCTACGAGCAGTACGTC.

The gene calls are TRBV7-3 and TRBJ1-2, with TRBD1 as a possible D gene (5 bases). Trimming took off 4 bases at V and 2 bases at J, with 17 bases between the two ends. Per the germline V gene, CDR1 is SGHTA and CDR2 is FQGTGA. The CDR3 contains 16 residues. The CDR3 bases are TGTGCCAGCAGCTCGGGGGGTCCAACGCCGAACTATGGCTACACCTTC. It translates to CASSSGGPTPNYGYTF.

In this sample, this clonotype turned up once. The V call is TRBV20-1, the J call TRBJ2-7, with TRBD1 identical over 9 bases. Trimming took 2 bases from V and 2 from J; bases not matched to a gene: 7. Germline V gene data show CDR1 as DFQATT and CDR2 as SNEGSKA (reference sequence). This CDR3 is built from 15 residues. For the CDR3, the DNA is TGCAGTGCTAGACATAACCGGGACAGGGCCTACGAGCAGTACTTC. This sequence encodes CSARHNRDRAYEQYF.

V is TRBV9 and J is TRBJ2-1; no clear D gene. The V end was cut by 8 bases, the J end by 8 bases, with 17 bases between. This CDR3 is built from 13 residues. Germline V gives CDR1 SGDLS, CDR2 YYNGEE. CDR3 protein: CASSGWDRDEQFF. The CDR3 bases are TGTGCCAGTAGTGGCTGGGATAGGGATGAGCAGTTCTTC.

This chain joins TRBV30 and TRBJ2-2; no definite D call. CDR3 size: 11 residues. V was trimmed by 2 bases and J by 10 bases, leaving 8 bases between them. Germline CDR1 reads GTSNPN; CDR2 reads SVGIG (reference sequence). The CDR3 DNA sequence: TGTGCCTGGAGTCGGGTAAAGGAGCTGTTTTTT. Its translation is CAWSRVKELFF.

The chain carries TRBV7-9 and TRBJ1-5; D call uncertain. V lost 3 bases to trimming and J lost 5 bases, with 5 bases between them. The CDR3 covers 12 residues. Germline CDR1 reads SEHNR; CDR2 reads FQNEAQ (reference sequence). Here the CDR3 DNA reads TGTGCCAGCAGCTTGGCCGATCAGCCCCAGCATTTT. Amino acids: CASSLADQPQHF.

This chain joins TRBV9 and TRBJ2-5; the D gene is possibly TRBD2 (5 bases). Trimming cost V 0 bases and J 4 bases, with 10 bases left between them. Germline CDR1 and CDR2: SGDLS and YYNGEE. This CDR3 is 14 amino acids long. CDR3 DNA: TGTGCCAGCAGCGTAGACCGAGGAGGAGAGACCCAGTACTTC. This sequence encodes CASSVDRGGETQYF.

The chain's CDR3 is CSVERGQGLSGRDTEAFF. CDR3 sequence (DNA): TGCAGCGTTGAAAGGGGACAGGGGTTATCTGGAAGGGACACTGAAGCTTTCTTT. The V gene is TRBV29-1, the J gene TRBJ1-1, with 10 bases fitting TRBD1. J gave up 3 bases and V 2 bases, and 15 bases lay outside the gene matches. From germline, CDR1 is SQVTM and CDR2 ANQGSEA. The CDR3 runs 18 residues.

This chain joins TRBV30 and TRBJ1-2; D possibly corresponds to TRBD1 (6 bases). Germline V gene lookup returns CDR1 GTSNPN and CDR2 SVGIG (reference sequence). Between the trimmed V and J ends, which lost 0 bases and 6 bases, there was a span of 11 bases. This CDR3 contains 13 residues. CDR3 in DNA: TGTGCCTGGAGTGTAAAGGGGGGAGATGGCTACACCTTC. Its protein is CAWSVKGGDGYTF.

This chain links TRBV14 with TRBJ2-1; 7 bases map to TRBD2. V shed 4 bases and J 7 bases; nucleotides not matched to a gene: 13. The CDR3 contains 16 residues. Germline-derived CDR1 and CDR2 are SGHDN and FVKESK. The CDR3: CASSLDGGTDYNEQFF. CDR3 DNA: TGTGCCAGCAGCCTTGACGGGGGGACTGACTATAATGAGCAGTTCTTC. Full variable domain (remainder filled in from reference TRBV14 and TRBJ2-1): EAGVTQFPSHSVIEKGQTVTLRCDPISGHDNLYWYRRVMGKEIKFLLHFVKESKQDESGMPNNRFLAERTGGTYSTLKVQPAELEDSGVYFCASSLDGGTDYNEQFFGPGTRLTVL.

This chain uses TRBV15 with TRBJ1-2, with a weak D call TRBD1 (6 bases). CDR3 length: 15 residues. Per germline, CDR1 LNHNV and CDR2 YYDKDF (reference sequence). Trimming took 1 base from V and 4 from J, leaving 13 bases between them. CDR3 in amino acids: CATSRARTDIYGYTF. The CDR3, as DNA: TGTGCCACCAGCAGAGCCAGGACAGATATCTATGGCTACACCTTC.

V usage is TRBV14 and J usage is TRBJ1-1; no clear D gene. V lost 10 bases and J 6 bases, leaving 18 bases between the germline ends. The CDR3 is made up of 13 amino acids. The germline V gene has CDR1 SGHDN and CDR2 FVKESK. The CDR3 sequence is CAIARITGAEAFF. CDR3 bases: TGTGCCATCGCACGAATAACGGGCGCTGAAGCTTTCTTT.

CDR3 region: CASSHSRDSRIYGYTF. The CDR3 DNA follows: TGTGCCAGCAGCCATAGCCGGGACAGCCGAATCTATGGCTACACCTTC. This chain uses TRBV3-1 with TRBJ1-2; 7 positions match TRBD1. V lost 3 bases, J lost 4 bases, and 11 bases stayed unmatched. The CDR3 consists of 16 residues. In germline, CDR1 is LGHDT, CDR2 YNNKEL (reference sequence).

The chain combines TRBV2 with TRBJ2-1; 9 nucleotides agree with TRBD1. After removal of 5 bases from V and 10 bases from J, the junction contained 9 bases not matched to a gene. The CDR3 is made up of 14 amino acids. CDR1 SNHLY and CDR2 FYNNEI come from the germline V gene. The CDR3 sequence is CASSSGQGKEEQFF. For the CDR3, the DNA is TGTGCCAGCAGTTCGGGACAGGGTAAGGAAGAGCAGTTCTTC. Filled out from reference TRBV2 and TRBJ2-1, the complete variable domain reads EPEVTQTPSHQVTQMGQEVILRCVPISNHLYFYWYRQILGQKVEFLVSFYNNEISEKSEIFDDQFSVERPDGSNFTLKIRSTKLEDSAMYFCASSSGQGKEEQFFGPGTRLTVL.

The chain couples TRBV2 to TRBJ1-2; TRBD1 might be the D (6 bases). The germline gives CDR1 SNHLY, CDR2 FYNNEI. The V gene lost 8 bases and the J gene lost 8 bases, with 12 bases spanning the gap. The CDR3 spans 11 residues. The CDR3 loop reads CASFNRDGYTF. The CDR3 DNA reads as TGTGCCAGCTTCAACAGGGACGGCTACACCTTC.

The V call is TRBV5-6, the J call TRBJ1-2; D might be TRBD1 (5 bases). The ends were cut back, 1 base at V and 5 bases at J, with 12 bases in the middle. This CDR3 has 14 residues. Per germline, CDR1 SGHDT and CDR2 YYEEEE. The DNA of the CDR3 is TGTGCCAGCAGCTTGCAAACAGGATCATATGGCTACACCTTC. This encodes CASSLQTGSYGYTF.

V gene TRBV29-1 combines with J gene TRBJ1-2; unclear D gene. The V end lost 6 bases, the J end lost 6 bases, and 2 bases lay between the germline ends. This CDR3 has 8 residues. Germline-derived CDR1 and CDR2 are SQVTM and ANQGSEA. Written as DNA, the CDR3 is TGCAGCGTGGATGGCTACACCTTC. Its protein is CSVDGYTF.

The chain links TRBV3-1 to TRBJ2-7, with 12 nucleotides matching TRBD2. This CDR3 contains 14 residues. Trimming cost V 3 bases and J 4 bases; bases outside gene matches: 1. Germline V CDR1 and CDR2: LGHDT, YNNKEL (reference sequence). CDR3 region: CASSQGTSGYEQYF. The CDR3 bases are TGTGCCAGCAGCCAGGGGACTAGCGGGTACGAGCAGTACTTC.

The CDR3 here is CASSLERYEQYV. For the CDR3, the DNA is TGTGCCAGCAGCTTAGAACGGTACGAGCAGTACGTC. The J gene is TRBJ2-7, the V gene TRBV7-9, with D unclear. The ends were cut back, 1 base at V and 4 bases at J, with 5 bases in the middle. The CDR3 length is 12 residues. Germline-derived CDR1 and CDR2 are SEHNR and FQNEAQ (reference sequence).

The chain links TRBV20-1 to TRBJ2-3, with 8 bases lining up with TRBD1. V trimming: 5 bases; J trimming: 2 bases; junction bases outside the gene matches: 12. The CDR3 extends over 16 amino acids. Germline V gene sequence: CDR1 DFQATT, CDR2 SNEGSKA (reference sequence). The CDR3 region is CSASDRTGLPTDTQYF. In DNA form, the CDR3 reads TGCAGTGCTTCTGATCGGACAGGGTTACCCACAGATACGCAGTATTTT.

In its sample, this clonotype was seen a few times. Here the CDR3 reads CAWSGDGGLYSTDTQYF. The CDR3, as DNA: TGTGCCTGGAGTGGAGACGGGGGCCTATATTCCACAGATACGCAGTATTTT. The V gene is TRBV30, the J gene TRBJ2-3; either TRBD1 or TRBD2 may fit D (6 bases each). V lost 1 base, J lost 2 bases, and 19 bases lay in between. Germline V gene sequence: CDR1 GTSNPN, CDR2 SVGIG (reference sequence). The CDR3 contains 17 residues.

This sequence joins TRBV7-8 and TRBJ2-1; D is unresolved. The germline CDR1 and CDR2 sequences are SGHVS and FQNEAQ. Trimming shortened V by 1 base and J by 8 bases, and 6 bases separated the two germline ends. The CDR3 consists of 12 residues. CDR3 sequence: CASSLGHDEQFF. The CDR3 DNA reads TGTGCCAGCAGCTTAGGGCACGATGAGCAGTTCTTC.

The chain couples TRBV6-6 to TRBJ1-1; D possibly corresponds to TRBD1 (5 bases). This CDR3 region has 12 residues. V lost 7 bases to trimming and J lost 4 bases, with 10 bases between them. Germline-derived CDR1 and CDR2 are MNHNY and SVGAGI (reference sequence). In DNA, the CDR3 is TGTGCCAGCACCCTTCAGGGCACTGAAGCTTTCTTT. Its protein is CASTLQGTEAFF.